This T cell receptor (beta chain) was recorded in a study of monozygotic twins with inflammatory bowel disease. Study-wide points: Extra variability in the repertoires of patients may have come from differing immunosuppressive treatments. Relative to healthy twins, IBD patients had fewer clonotypes in common with others, a gap that was especially apparent with disease activity. Patients with IBD had less TCRbeta diversity (inverse Simpson) than their healthy co-twins.

The CDR3 extends over 13 amino acids. Germline assignment: CDR1 LNHNV and CDR2 YYDKDF (reference sequence). After re-calling the 5' RACE reads, TCRdb lists one entry per CDR3 protein, DNA absent. This sample contains 440,000 or so distinct CDR3 sequences. A remark on this clonotype: Its antigen is as yet unknown.

Material for sequencing was blood. The TCR comes from a human donor with ulcerative colitis or Crohn's disease, or a healthy co-twin of an affected twin (not recorded which). This chain connects TRBV15 to TRBJ2-5. This chain's CDR3 is CATSRDPAETQYF. The complete variable domain, with remaining parts taken from reference TRBV15 and TRBJ2-5, reads DAMVIQNPRYQVTQFGKPVTLSCSQTLNHNVMYWYQQKSSQAPKLLFHYYDKDFNNEADTPDNFQSRRPNTSFCFLDIRSPGLGDTAMYLCATSRDPAETQYFGPGTRLLVL.